The 11 T cell receptor beta chains reported below all come from one sample, sequenced in a study of blood T cell repertoires in COVID-19. Generated by immunoSEQ multiplex PCR, the TCRdb table keeps only in-frame clones and is missing some. Of about 170,000 clones listed, roughly nine tenths were seen once; the top ten hold over 9.5%. Sequencing used peripheral blood. The receptors derive from a woman aged 55 to 70 with COVID-19, enrolled during active disease.

This clone was observed a single time. The genes are TRBV10-3 and TRBJ1-6; tentatively, D is TRBD1 (5 bases). Trimming stripped 10 bases from V and 7 bases from J, with 14 bases between. The CDR3 runs 13 residues. Germline values: CDR1 ENHRY, CDR2 SYGVKD. The chain's CDR3 is CATKTAENSPLHF. CDR3 coding DNA: TGTGCCACGAAGACAGCTGAAAATTCACCCCTCCACTTT.

The gene calls are TRBV24-1 and TRBJ1-1; perhaps TRBD1 as D (5 bases). Germline V CDR1 and CDR2: KGHDR, SFDVKD. The CDR3 is made up of 15 amino acids. The V end lost 2 bases, the J end lost 2 bases, and 11 bases lay between the germline ends. CDR3 protein: CATSDSSRDNTEAFF. Written as DNA, the CDR3 is TGTGCCACCAGTGATTCGTCCAGGGATAACACTGAAGCTTTCTTT.

The rearrangement uses TRBV7-9 and TRBJ2-7; possibly TRBD1 for D (7 bases). V dropped 1 base and J dropped 2 bases, with 12 bases sitting between them. This CDR3 is built from 15 residues. Germline CDR1 and CDR2: SEHNR and FQNEAQ (reference sequence). CDR3: CASSLGQGGPYEQYF. In DNA, the CDR3 is TGTGCCAGCAGCTTAGGACAGGGAGGCCCCTACGAGCAGTACTTC.

The chain couples TRBV6-5 to TRBJ1-5, with 7 bases lining up with TRBD1. The CDR3 sequence is 14 residues long. The germline CDR1 and CDR2 sequences are MNHEY and SVGAGI. V lost 6 bases, J lost 1 base, and 3 bases stayed unmatched. CDR3 amino acids: CASSRDSSNQPQHF. DNA of the CDR3: TGTGCCAGCAGCCGGGACAGCAGCAATCAGCCCCAGCATTTT.

The chain couples TRBV11-2 to TRBJ1-1, with 12 bases matching TRBD1. The germline CDR1 and CDR2 sequences are SGHAT and FQNNGV. The CDR3 length is 17 residues. The V gene end was trimmed by 0 bases and the J gene end by 3 bases; junction bases not matched to a gene: 5. This CDR3 is CASSLDLGQGAYTEAFF. DNA of the CDR3: TGTGCCAGCAGCTTAGACTTGGGACAGGGGGCATACACTGAAGCTTTCTTT.

The rearrangement joins TRBV12-3 or TRBV12-4 to TRBJ2-7; 8 bases are shared with TRBD1. This CDR3 comprises 13 residues. The V gene end was trimmed by 7 bases and the J gene end by 4 bases; junction bases not matched to a gene: 6. This CDR3 reads CASTRTGWYEQYF. DNA of the CDR3: TGTGCCAGCACCAGGACAGGGTGGTACGAGCAGTACTTC.

A few counts support this clone. The chain links TRBV10-2 to TRBJ2-5; the match to TRBD2 covers 7 bases. Trimming cost V 3 bases and J 0 bases; bases outside gene matches: 7. CDR1 WSHSY and CDR2 SAAADI come from the germline V gene. The CDR3 covers 16 residues. CDR3 DNA: TGCGCCAGCAGTGACGGGCTAGCGGCGTACCAAGAGACCCAGTACTTC. Translated, it gives CASSDGLAAYQETQYF.

The J gene is TRBJ2-1, the V gene TRBV12-3 or TRBV12-4; the match to TRBD2 covers 8 bases. This CDR3 spans 11 amino acids. J lost 14 bases, V lost 5 bases, and 5 bases had no gene match. The CDR3 bases are TGTGCCAGCAGTCAATCGCGGGAGGAGTTCTTC. Translating gives CASSQSREEFF.

This clone was observed a few times. This sequence joins TRBV7-3 and TRBJ1-1; 8 nucleotides agree with TRBD1. The CDR3 runs 15 residues. J lost 5 bases, V lost 5 bases, and 10 bases had no gene match. CDR1 and CDR2 (germline): SGHTA, FQGTGA. The CDR3 DNA reads as TGTGCCAGCAGCCCCGGACAGGGTTTACATACTGAAGCTTTCTTT. Its protein product is CASSPGQGLHTEAFF.

This clone was observed a handful of times. V is TRBV7-3 and J is TRBJ2-1; 11 nucleotides align to TRBD2. The CDR3 covers 16 residues. Germline trimming cut 5 bases from V and 10 bases from J; bases unmatched to any gene: 13. Germline CDR1 reads SGHTA; CDR2 reads FQGTGA. The CDR3 DNA is TGTGCCAGCAGCGTCTACGGGACTAGCGGATACACGGAGCAGTTCTTC. Its protein is CASSVYGTSGYTEQFF.

The V gene is TRBV18, the J gene TRBJ1-1; D is undetermined. This CDR3 has 13 residues. CDR1 and CDR2 (germline): KGHSH, LQKENI. V was cut by 6 bases and J by 5 bases, with 13 bases left in between. The CDR3 region has the DNA TGTGCCAGCTCCCCTATATCCCGGACTGAAGCTTTCTTT. Protein product: CASSPISRTEAFF.